These 7 T cell receptor beta chains were all obtained from the same sample, sequenced in a study of response to subunit inactivated influenza vaccine. TCRdb called the RT-PCR reads again in MiXCR, with one record for every CDR3 protein. The sample contains 800,000 to 1,000,000 distinct CDR3 sequences, approximately 21% of which appear only once. Source: PBMCs from blood, taken roughly 5 days after vaccination. The receptors shown here come from a man aged 50-60 years who received an inactivated influenza vaccine.

The V call is TRBV4-1, the J call TRBJ1-4; D remains unclear. The CDR3 consists of 17 residues. The germline V and J ends were trimmed by 3 bases and 6 bases, with 20 bases remaining between them. Germline CDR1 reads MGHRA; CDR2 reads YSYEKL. The CDR3 DNA follows: TGCGCCAGCAGCCACCCCTCAGCGAGGCGGCGCGATGAAAAACTGTTTTTT. Encoded protein: CASSHPSARRRDEKLFF.

The CDR3 spells CSASPRTGGSTDTQYF. In DNA form, the CDR3 reads TGCAGTGCTAGTCCTAGGACAGGGGGTAGCACAGATACGCAGTATTTT. V is TRBV20-1 and J is TRBJ2-3; TRBD1 agrees at 10 bases. The CDR3 consists of 16 residues. The V and J ends lost 3 bases and 0 bases, in that order; junction bases with no gene match: 6. The V gene's germline CDR1 is DFQATT and CDR2 SNEGSKA (reference sequence).

This clonotype has just a few counts. V gene TRBV29-1 combines with J gene TRBJ2-3; D may be TRBD1 or TRBD2 (6 bases each). V lost 0 bases to trimming and J lost 2 bases, with 18 bases between them. This CDR3 contains 17 residues. Germline V CDR1 and CDR2: SQVTM, ANQGSEA. CDR3 sequence reads: CSVEDLSGARDTDTQYF. CDR3 DNA: TGCAGCGTTGAAGATCTGTCGGGGGCCAGGGACACAGATACGCAGTATTTT.

This rearrangement joins TRBV4-3 to TRBJ2-1, with 8 bases that match TRBD2. Trimming took 3 bases from V and 7 from J; bases not matched to a gene: 11. Germline values: CDR1 LGHNA, CDR2 YSLEER. The CDR3 consists of 16 residues. The CDR3, as DNA: TGCGCCAGCAGCCATCCTCGGGGGGGCGTTGGAAATGAGCAGTTCTTC. Encoded protein: CASSHPRGGVGNEQFF.

This sequence joins TRBV4-2 and TRBJ2-7; 9 nucleotides agree with TRBD2. Losses at the gene ends were 3 bases for V and 6 bases for J; bases not matched to a gene: 6. Germline V gene lookup returns CDR1 LGHNA and CDR2 YNFKEQ. This CDR3 has 14 residues. DNA for the CDR3: TGTGCCAGCAGCCAGTCCCGACTAGCGGTCGAGCAGTACTTC. It yields the protein CASSQSRLAVEQYF.

The V call is TRBV3-1, the J call TRBJ2-1; perhaps TRBD1 as D (6 bases). Germline V gene data show CDR1 as LGHDT and CDR2 as YNNKEL (reference sequence). This CDR3 region has 15 residues. Deletions cut 0 bases from V and 4 bases from J, with 10 bases between. CDR3 nucleotide sequence: TGTGCCAGCAGCCAAGATAGGGGGTATTACAATGAGCAGTTCTTC. Translated, it gives CASSQDRGYYNEQFF.

This clonotype occurred a few times. The gene calls are TRBV7-2 and TRBJ2-5; D is unresolved. CDR3 size: 15 residues. V lost 5 bases, J lost 1 base, and 14 bases lay in between. Germline CDR1 reads SGHTA; CDR2 reads FQGNSA. CDR3 loop: CASSKSRRRQETQYF. The CDR3 coding sequence is TGTGCCAGCAGCAAAAGTCGGCGGCGCCAAGAGACCCAGTACTTC.